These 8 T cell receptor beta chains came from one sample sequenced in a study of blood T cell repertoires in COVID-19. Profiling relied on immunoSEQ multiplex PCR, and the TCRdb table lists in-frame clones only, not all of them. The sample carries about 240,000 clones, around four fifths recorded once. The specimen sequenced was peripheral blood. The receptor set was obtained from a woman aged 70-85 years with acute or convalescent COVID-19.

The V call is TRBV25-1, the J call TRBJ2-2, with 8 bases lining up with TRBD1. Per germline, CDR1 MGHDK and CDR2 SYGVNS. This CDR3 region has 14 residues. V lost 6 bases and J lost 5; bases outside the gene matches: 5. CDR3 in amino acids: CASRYRGTTGELFF. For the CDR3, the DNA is TGTGCCAGCAGATACAGGGGGACAACCGGGGAGCTGTTTTTT.

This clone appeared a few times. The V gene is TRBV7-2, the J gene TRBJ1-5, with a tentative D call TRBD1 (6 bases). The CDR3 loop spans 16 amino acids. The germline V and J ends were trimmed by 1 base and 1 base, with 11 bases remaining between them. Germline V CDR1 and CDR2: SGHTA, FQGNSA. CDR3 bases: TGTGCCAGCAGCTTAGTAGGACAGCTAAGCAATCAGCCCCAGCATTTT. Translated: CASSLVGQLSNQPQHF.

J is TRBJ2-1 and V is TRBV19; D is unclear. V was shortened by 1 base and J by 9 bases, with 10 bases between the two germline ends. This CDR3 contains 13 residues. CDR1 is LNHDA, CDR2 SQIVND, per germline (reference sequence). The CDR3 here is CASSIAREAEQFF. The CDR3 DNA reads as TGTGCCAGTAGTATAGCCCGAGAGGCTGAGCAGTTCTTC.

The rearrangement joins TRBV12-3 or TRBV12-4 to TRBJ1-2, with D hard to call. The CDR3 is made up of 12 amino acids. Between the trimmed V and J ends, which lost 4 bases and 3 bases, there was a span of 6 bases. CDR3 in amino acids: CASSSVYYGYTF. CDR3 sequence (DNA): TGTGCCAGCAGTTCGGTCTACTATGGCTACACCTTC.

CDR3: CASGIPRGYGYTF. The CDR3 bases are TGTGCCAGCGGCATTCCCCGAGGCTATGGCTACACCTTC. This chain links TRBV4-2 with TRBJ1-2; D not certain. Germline-derived CDR1 and CDR2 are LGHNA and YNFKEQ. V was trimmed by 8 bases and J by 4 bases, leaving 14 bases between them. The CDR3 extends over 13 amino acids.

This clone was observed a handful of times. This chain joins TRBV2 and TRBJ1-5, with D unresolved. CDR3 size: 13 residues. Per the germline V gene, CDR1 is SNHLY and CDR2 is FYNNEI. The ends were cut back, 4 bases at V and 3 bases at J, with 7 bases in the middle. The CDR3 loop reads CASSGESNQPQHF. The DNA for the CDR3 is TGTGCCAGCAGTGGAGAGTCCAATCAGCCCCAGCATTTT. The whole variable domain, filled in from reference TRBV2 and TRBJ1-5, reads EPEVTQTPSHQVTQMGQEVILRCVPISNHLYFYWYRQILGQKVEFLVSFYNNEISEKSEIFDDQFSVERPDGSNFTLKIRSTKLEDSAMYFCASSGESNQPQHFGDGTRLSIL.

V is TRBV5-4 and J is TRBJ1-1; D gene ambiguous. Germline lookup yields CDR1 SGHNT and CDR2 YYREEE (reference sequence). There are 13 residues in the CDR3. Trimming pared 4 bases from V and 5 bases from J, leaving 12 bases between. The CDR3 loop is CASSQLEPTEAFF. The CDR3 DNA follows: TGTGCCAGCAGCCAGTTGGAGCCGACTGAAGCTTTCTTT.

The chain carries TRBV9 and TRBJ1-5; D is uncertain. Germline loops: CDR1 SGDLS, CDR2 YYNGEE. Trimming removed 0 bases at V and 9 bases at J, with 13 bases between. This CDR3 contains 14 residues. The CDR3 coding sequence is TGTGCCAGCAGCGTAGGCACGGGTTTAGGGCCCCAGCATTTT. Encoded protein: CASSVGTGLGPQHF.